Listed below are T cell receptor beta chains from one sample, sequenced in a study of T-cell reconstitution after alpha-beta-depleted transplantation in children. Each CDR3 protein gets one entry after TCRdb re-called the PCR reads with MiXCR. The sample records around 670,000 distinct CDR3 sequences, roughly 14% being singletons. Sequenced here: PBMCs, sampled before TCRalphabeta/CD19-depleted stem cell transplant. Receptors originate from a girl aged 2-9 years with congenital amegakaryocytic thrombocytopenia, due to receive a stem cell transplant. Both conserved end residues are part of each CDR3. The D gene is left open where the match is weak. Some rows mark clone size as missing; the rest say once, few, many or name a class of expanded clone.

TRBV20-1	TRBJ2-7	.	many	CSASRGDFYYEQYF	TGCAGTGCTAGTAGGGGGGACTTCTACTACGAGCAGTACTTC
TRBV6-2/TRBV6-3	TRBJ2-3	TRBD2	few	CASRRGGIADTQYF	TGTGCCAGCAGACGCGGGGGAATAGCAGATACGCAGTATTTT
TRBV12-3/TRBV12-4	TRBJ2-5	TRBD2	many	CASSLSSGTQTQYF	TGTGCCAGCAGTTTGAGTAGCGGGACGCAGACCCAGTACTTC
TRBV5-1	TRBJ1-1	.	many	CASSFLGGSMNTEAFF	TGCGCCAGCAGCTTCCTAGGAGGGAGCATGAACACTGAAGCTTTCTTT
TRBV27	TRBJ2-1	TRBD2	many	CASSLGTSGNEQFF	TGTGCCAGCAGTTTGGGGACTAGCGGGAATGAGCAGTTCTTC
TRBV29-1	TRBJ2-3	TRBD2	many	CSVDGLAEASTDTQYF	TGCAGCGTTGACGGGCTAGCGGAAGCTAGCACAGATACGCAGTATTTT
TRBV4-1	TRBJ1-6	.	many	CASSQLILAPLHF	TGCGCCAGCAGCCAACTTATTTTAGCACCCCTCCACTTT
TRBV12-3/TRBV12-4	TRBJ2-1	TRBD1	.	CASSLAFWGGQGSYNEQFF	TGTGCCAGCAGTTTAGCTTTTTGGGGCGGACAGGGGTCCTACAATGAGCAGTTCTTC
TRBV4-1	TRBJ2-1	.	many	CASSQVRSSYNEQFF	TGCGCCAGTTCACAAGTGCGGAGCTCCTACAATGAGCAGTTCTTC
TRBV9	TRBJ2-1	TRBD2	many	CASTKKDPLAGINEQFF	TGTGCCAGCACTAAAAAGGATCCGCTAGCGGGTATCAATGAGCAGTTCTTC
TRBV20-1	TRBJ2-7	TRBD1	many	CSARGDSSFYEQYF	TGCAGTGCTAGGGGGGACAGCTCCTTCTACGAGCAGTACTTC
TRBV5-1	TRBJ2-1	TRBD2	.	CASSLGLLAKQFF	TGCGCCAGCAGCTTGGGGTTACTAGCGAAACAGTTCTTC
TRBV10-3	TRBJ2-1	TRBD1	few	CAVEGQGAYNEQFF	TGTGCCGTCGAGGGACAGGGCGCCTACAATGAGCAGTTCTTC
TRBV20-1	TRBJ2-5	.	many	CSARDTIETQYF	TGCAGTGCTCGGGACACTATAGAGACCCAGTACTTC
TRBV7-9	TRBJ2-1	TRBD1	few	CASSLDRGRTNEQFF	TGTGCCAGCAGCTTAGACAGGGGGCGAACCAATGAGCAGTTCTTC
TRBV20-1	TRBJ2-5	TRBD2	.	CSARLAGRETQYF	TGCAGTGCTAGACTAGCGGGGCGGGAGACCCAGTACTTC
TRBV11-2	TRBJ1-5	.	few	CASSLYSPRQALGNQPQHF	TGTGCCAGCAGCTTATATAGTCCGAGACAGGCGTTAGGCAATCAGCCCCAGCATTTT
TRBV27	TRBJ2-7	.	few	CASINGRDPSSYEQYF	TGTGCCAGCATCAACGGTCGGGACCCAAGCTCCTACGAGCAGTACTTC
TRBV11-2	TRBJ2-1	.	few	CASSLDEFSGGLADNEQFF	TGTGCCAGCAGCTTAGATGAATTCTCGGGGGGCTTAGCGGACAATGAGCAGTTCTTC
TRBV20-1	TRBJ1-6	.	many	CSARAGSYNSPLHF	TGCAGTGCTAGAGCGGGCTCCTATAATTCACCCCTCCACTTT
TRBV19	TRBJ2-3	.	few	CASSIEGLLTDTQYF	TGTGCCAGTAGTATTGAGGGACTCCTCACAGATACGCAGTATTTT
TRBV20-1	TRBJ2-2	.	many	CSAPERGRTGELFF	TGCAGTGCCCCAGAACGGGGTCGGACCGGGGAGCTGTTTTTT
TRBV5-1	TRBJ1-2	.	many	CASSLVSDDNYGYTF	TGCGCCAGCAGCTTGGTTTCAGACGATAACTATGGCTACACCTTC
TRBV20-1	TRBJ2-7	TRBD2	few	CSARAPLGLAGPYEQYF	TGCAGTGCTAGAGCCCCCCTAGGGCTAGCGGGACCCTACGAGCAGTACTTC
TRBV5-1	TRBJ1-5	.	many	CASRGGEGTGQPQHF	TGCGCCAGCAGAGGTGGTGAAGGGACGGGTCAGCCCCAGCATTTT
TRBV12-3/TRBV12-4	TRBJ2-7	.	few	CASSPIPPAPTYEQYF	TGTGCCAGCAGTCCTATCCCCCCGGCACCCACCTACGAGCAGTACTTC
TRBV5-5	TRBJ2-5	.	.	CASRPYRFQETQYF	TGTGCCAGCAGACCCTACAGGTTCCAAGAGACCCAGTACTTC
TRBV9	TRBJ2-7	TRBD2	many	CASSKTGTTTYEQYF	TGTGCCAGCAGCAAAACCGGGACTACCACCTACGAGCAGTACTTC
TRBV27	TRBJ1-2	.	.	CASSSPSRGGGYTF	TGTGCCAGCAGTTCCCCATCAAGGGGGGGGGGCTACACCTTC
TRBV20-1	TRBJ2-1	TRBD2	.	CSARRTSGSVSEQFF	TGCAGTGCTAGGAGGACTAGCGGGAGCGTTAGTGAGCAGTTCTTC
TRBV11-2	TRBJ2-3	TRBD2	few	CASSLLRTSVSGSYTQYF	TGTGCCAGCAGCTTATTACGGACTAGCGTTTCAGGTTCATATACGCAGTATTTT
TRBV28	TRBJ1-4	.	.	CASSPAPPKNEKLFF	TGTGCCAGCAGTCCCGCACCGCCTAAGAATGAAAAACTGTTTTTT
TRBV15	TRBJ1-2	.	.	CATSRDLDGYTF	TGTGCCACCAGCAGAGATCTGGATGGCTACACCTTC
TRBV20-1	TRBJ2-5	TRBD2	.	CSASSGRATTKETQYF	TGCAGTGCCTCTAGCGGGAGGGCCACAACTAAAGAGACCCAGTACTTC
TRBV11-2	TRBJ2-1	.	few	CASSSVPLPTISYNEQFF	TGTGCCAGCAGCTCAGTTCCCCTACCAACTATCTCCTACAATGAGCAGTTCTTC
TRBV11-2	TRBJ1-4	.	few	CASSLSGGEKLFF	TGTGCCAGCAGCTTAAGTGGCGGTGAAAAACTGTTTTTT
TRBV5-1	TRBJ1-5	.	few	CASSPTGPPQHF	TGCGCCAGCAGCCCAACAGGGCCGCCCCAGCATTTT
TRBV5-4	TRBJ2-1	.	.	CASSSEVAPSGFF	TGTGCCAGCAGCTCGGAGGTGGCGCCTTCAGGGTTCTTC
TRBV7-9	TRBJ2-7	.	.	CASSLEQGLVYEQYF	TGTGCCAGCAGCTTAGAGCAAGGGCTAGTCTACGAGCAGTACTTC
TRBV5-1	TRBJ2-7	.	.	CASSLGQEISYEQYF	TGCGCCAGCAGCTTGGGACAGGAGATATCCTACGAGCAGTACTTC
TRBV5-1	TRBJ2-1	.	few	CASRSSGTQYNEQFF	TGCGCCAGCAGAAGTTCCGGGACTCAATACAATGAGCAGTTCTTC
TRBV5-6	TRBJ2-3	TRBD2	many	CASGLAGGTDTQYF	TGTGCCAGCGGATTAGCGGGAGGCACAGATACGCAGTATTTT
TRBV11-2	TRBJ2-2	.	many	CASSIGPWGELFF	TGTGCCAGCAGCATAGGGCCCTGGGGGGAGCTGTTTTTT
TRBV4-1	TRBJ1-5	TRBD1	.	CASSSQTGRRQPQHF	TGCGCCAGCAGTTCCCAGACAGGGCGACGGCAGCCCCAGCATTTT